This T cell receptor (beta chain) was profiled in a study of blood T cell repertoires in COVID-19. Study information: Acute and convalescent COVID-19 samples came from the United States, Italy and Spain. T cells, B-cell-depleted T cells, or PBMCs supplied cDNA or gDNA.

Per the authors' pipeline: Amplified reference gene primers provided the basis for estimating nucleated cell counts. Clones were read by immunoSEQ multiplex PCR, and TCRdb kept only the in-frame ones, dropping some. V and J calls and clone size are given by that table; D and trimming were obtained from the DNA. The table lists over 45,000 clones, about 82% of them singletons. Germline values: CDR1 MDHEN, CDR2 SYDVKM. The CDR3 has 17 amino acids. V lost 3 bases and J lost 1, with 18 bases in between. The chain employs TRBV28 and TRBJ1-1; no clear D gene. This receptor was identified in a human donor in a cohort sampled during active COVID-19. Sequences were obtained from peripheral blood. The CDR3 is CASSFDPQAGSNTEAFF. CDR3 DNA: TGTGCCAGCAGTTTTGACCCCCAAGCCGGGTCGAACACTGAAGCTTTCTTT.